Measured by frequency, the clone carrying this T cell receptor beta chain is medium-sized. Its target is unknown. The CDR3 is 13 residues long. TCRdb re-called the 10x single-cell sequencing reads and shows each CDR3 protein once, DNA omitted. The sample yields roughly 1,000 distinct CDR3 sequences, of which the top ten take up just over 8%. This sample was included in a study of CD8 T cells in cerebrospinal fluid in Alzheimer's disease. Study observations and caveats: Finding EBV-specific TCRs in cerebrospinal fluid does not show EBV causes Alzheimer's disease. Compared with controls, mild cognitive impairment or Alzheimer's disease patients showed higher maximum CSF clone percentages.

No participant had an acute infectious disease, and all were physically fit. A live/dead marker was used to sort live CSF cells for droplet sequencing. The sequenced sample was cerebrospinal fluid. This receptor was taken from a human donor with Alzheimer's disease. This chain joins TRBV12-3 or TRBV12-4 and TRBJ2-1. The CDR3 here is CASSGRVMDEQFF.